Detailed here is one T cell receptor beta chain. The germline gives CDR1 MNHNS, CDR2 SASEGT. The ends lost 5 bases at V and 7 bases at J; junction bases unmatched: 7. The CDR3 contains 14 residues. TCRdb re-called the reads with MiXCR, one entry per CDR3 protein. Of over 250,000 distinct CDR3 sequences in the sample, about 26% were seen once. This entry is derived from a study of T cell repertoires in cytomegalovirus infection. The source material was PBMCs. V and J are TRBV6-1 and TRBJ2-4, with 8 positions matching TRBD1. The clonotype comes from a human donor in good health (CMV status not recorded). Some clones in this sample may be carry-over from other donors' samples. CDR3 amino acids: CASSWTGRRNIQYF. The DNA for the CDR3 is TGTGCCAGCAGTTGGACAGGGAGGAGGAACATTCAGTACTTC.